This is a list of T cell receptor beta chains from one sample in a study of T cell responses to AZD1222 COVID-19 vaccine. Data came from immunoSEQ multiplex PCR; TCRdb stores just in-frame clones and leaves some out. The data contain tens of thousands of clones, around three quarters of them singletons. This sample comprised peripheral blood, obtained on day 0 of AZD1222 vaccination. The receptors were gathered from an adult in good health. The CDR3 runs from the conserved cysteine through the conserved F or W. D genes are given only for firm matches. Some rows mark clone size as missing; the rest say once, few, many or name a class of expanded clone.

>.|TRBJ1-1|.|TRBV19
TGTGCCAGTAGTATTCAGGGCACCATGAACACTGAAGCTTTCTTT
CASSIQGTMNTEAFF
>.|TRBJ2-2|TRBD1|TRBV5-4
TGTGCCAGCAGCTTCGACAGGGGGACCGGGGAGCTGTTTTTT
CASSFDRGTGELFF
>.|TRBJ1-2|TRBD1|TRBV29-1
TGCAGCGTTGAAGACCCGGACAGGGTTAGTGGCTACACCTTC
CSVEDPDRVSGYTF
>few|TRBJ1-1|.|TRBV12-3/TRBV12-4
TGTGCCAGCAGTTTTGAGGGGGGAGCTTTCTTT
CASSFEGGAFF
>few|TRBJ2-1|TRBD2|TRBV6-2/TRBV6-3
TGTGCCAGCAGCACTAGCGGGGGGGCCGATGAGCAGTTCTTC
CASSTSGGADEQFF
>.|TRBJ2-2|.|TRBV4-3
TGCGCCAGCAGAGACCTCACTAGCTCGAACACCGGGGAGCTGTTTTTT
CASRDLTSSNTGELFF
>once|TRBJ2-3|TRBD2|TRBV2
TGTGCCAGCAGCCAGACTAGCGCTTCCACAGATACGCAGTATTTT
CASSQTSASTDTQYF
>.|TRBJ1-5|.|TRBV7-2
TGTGCCAGCAGCCGCTTCGGAGGAGCTAATCAGCCCCAGCATTTT
CASSRFGGANQPQHF
>.|TRBJ2-3|TRBD2|TRBV12-3/TRBV12-4
TGTGCCAGCAGTCGGGGGGAACCAGATACGCAGTATTTT
CASSRGEPDTQYF
>.|TRBJ2-2|TRBD1|TRBV6-2/TRBV6-3
TGTGCCAGCAGCCTCCGGGACAGGAACACCGGGGAGCTGTTTTTT
CASSLRDRNTGELFF
>.|TRBJ1-4|.|TRBV30
TGTGCCTGGGGAAGGGGGGAAAAACTGTTTTTT
CAWGRGEKLFF
>.|TRBJ2-7|TRBD2|TRBV27
TGTGCCAGCAGCCTAGCAGCGGGGACCTACGAGCAGTACTTC
CASSLAAGTYEQYF
>.|TRBJ2-3|.|TRBV11-2
TGTGCCAGCAGGGGACACCGGGAGGATACGCAGTATTTT
CASRGHREDTQYF
>.|TRBJ1-5|.|TRBV5-6
TGTGCCAGCAGCTTGCCGGGGAATCAGCCCCAGCATTTT
CASSLPGNQPQHF
>.|TRBJ1-1|.|TRBV4-1
TGCGCCAGCAGCCAAGGAAACAGGCTGAACACTGAAGCTTTCTTT
CASSQGNRLNTEAFF
>.|TRBJ2-7|.|TRBV7-9
TGTGCCAGCAGCTCAGTCCCGGACAGTAACCCCTACGAGCAGTACTTC
CASSSVPDSNPYEQYF
>few|TRBJ1-1|.|TRBV29-1
TGCAGCGTTGAACCCCCCCAGACAGATGAAGCTTTCTTT
CSVEPPQTDEAFF
>.|TRBJ2-7|.|TRBV11-2
TGTGCCAGCAGCTCCCAGAACGAGCAGTACTTC
CASSSQNEQYF
>.|TRBJ1-1|.|TRBV7-2
TGTGCCAGCAGTTTGGGCATGAACACTGAAGCTTTCTTT
CASSLGMNTEAFF
>.|TRBJ2-1|.|TRBV7-9
TGTGCCAGCAGCCCACGGGGGTCCGACAATGAGCAGTTCTTC
CASSPRGSDNEQFF
>once|TRBJ1-1|.|TRBV5-1
TGCGCCAGCAGCTTGGAAGTTTTGGGGGTCAATGAAGCTTTCTTT
CASSLEVLGVNEAFF
>.|TRBJ2-2|TRBD2|TRBV19
TGTGCCAGCCAGGGACTAGCGAGTTTCACCGGGGAGCTGTTTTTT
CASQGLASFTGELFF
>.|TRBJ1-1|.|TRBV10-1
TGCGCCAGCAGTGAGCGCCGGACACCGAACACTGAAGCTTTCTTT
CASSERRTPNTEAFF
>.|TRBJ2-2|.|TRBV24-1
TGTGCCACCAGTGAAAGGGGTAACACCGGGGAGCTGTTTTTT
CATSERGNTGELFF
>few|TRBJ1-2|.|TRBV12-3/TRBV12-4
TGTGCCAGCAGTTTGGAAATGAGCTATGGCTACACCTTC
CASSLEMSYGYTF
>.|TRBJ1-2|.|TRBV5-1
TGCGCCAGCAGCCCGGAGGGCACGAACTATGGCTACACCTTC
CASSPEGTNYGYTF
>.|TRBJ2-1|.|TRBV6-6
TGTGCCAGCAGTCCAAGGGCGCTCGAAAGCTCCTACAATGAGCAGTTCTTC
CASSPRALESSYNEQFF
>.|TRBJ1-1|.|TRBV12-3/TRBV12-4
TGTGCCAGCAGTTTAAGTACAGGGCGTGAAGCTTTCTTT
CASSLSTGREAFF
>.|TRBJ2-2|.|TRBV2
TGTGCCAGCAGGGGAGACAGTTCCGCCACCGGGGAGCTGTTTTTT
CASRGDSSATGELFF
>.|TRBJ1-1|.|TRBV5-5
TGTGCCAGCAGTTGGACCGCCGCGAACACTGAAGCTTTCTTT
CASSWTAANTEAFF
>.|TRBJ2-4|.|TRBV3-1/TRBV3-2
TGTGCCAGCTCCTCTGTGGAGGTGGTACACTTC
CASSSVEVVHF
>.|TRBJ1-6|.|TRBV7-3
TGTGCCAGCAGCTTAACCCCACCAAGCTCCTATAATTCACCCCTCCACTTT
CASSLTPPSSYNSPLHF
>.|TRBJ1-3|TRBD1|TRBV5-8
TGTGCCAGCAGCCCTACGACAGGGATATTACACACCATATATTTT
CASSPTTGILHTIYF
>.|TRBJ2-7|TRBD1|TRBV7-2
TGTGCCAGCGGGGACAGGGGAGGCTACGAGCAGTACTTC
CASGDRGGYEQYF
>few|TRBJ1-1|.|TRBV14
TGTGCCAGCAGCGTGCACATGGACACTGAAGCTTTCTTT
CASSVHMDTEAFF
>.|TRBJ1-3|.|TRBV30
TGTGCCTGGAACAATGAGTTTGGAAACACCATATATTTT
CAWNNEFGNTIYF
>.|TRBJ2-1|.|TRBV11-3
TGTGCCAGCAGCTTAGGTGGAAGTCAGGATCCCTACAATGAGCAGTTCTTC
CASSLGGSQDPYNEQFF
>few|TRBJ2-7|.|TRBV29-1
TGCAGCGTTGGACCCGGGGGAGGCGAGCAGTACTTC
CSVGPGGGEQYF
>.|TRBJ2-7|TRBD1|TRBV10-3
TGTGCCATCAGTGAGTCAGGGGACAGATCCTACGAGCAGTACTTC
CAISESGDRSYEQYF
>.|TRBJ1-4|.|TRBV4-1
TGCGCCAGCAGCCAGAAACCCCCGGGACCCACTACCGGCACTAATGAAAAACTGTTTTTT
CASSQKPPGPTTGTNEKLFF
>.|TRBJ1-1|.|TRBV9
TGTGCCAGCAGCGGGACAGCTGAAGCTTTCTTT
CASSGTAEAFF
>.|TRBJ2-1|TRBD2|TRBV7-2
TGTGCCAGCAGACTAGCGGGGAGTAGCTACAATGAGCAGTTCTTC
CASRLAGSSYNEQFF
>.|TRBJ2-2|TRBD1|TRBV27
TGTGCCAGCAGTCGACAGGGACCCGGGGAGCTGTTTTTT
CASSRQGPGELFF
>.|TRBJ2-1|.|TRBV29-1
TGCAGCGTTGCAGGGAGCTCCTACAATGAGCAGTTCTTC
CSVAGSSYNEQFF
>.|TRBJ2-2|.|TRBV7-9
TGTGCCAGCAGCTTACGATCCGGTACTACCGGGGAGCTGTTTTTT
CASSLRSGTTGELFF
>.|TRBJ2-7|TRBD2|TRBV5-8
TGTGCCAGCAGCCGTAAGACTAGCAGATACGAGCAGTACTTC
CASSRKTSRYEQYF
>once|TRBJ2-1|.|TRBV30
TGTGCCTGGAGTTCCACTGGGGTGAATGAGCAGTTCTTC
CAWSSTGVNEQFF
>.|TRBJ1-2|.|TRBV29-1
TGCAGCGTGACCCCCCGGGACCGCCACTATGGCTACACCTTC
CSVTPRDRHYGYTF
>.|TRBJ2-7|.|TRBV27
TGTGCCAGCAGTTTTGGTCAGAACTACGAGCAGTACTTC
CASSFGQNYEQYF
>.|TRBJ1-5|.|TRBV27
TGTGCCAGCAGTTTAGGCGGGACCGCTAATCAGCCCCAGCATTTT
CASSLGGTANQPQHF
>.|TRBJ1-2|.|TRBV28
TGTGCCAGCAGTTCAGGGTTCGGCTACACCTTC
CASSSGFGYTF
>few|TRBJ1-2|.|TRBV28
TGTGCCAGCACCTCCTACAGGGAGGGGTCTGGCTACACCTTC
CASTSYREGSGYTF
>few|TRBJ2-1|.|TRBV11-2
TGTGCCAGCAGCTTAGGGGCTAACAATGAGCAGTTCTTC
CASSLGANNEQFF
>.|TRBJ1-2|.|TRBV23-1
TGCGCCAGCAGTCCCTACCGAAGAGGTCATATAGATGGCTACACCTTC
CASSPYRRGHIDGYTF